A single sample is the source of the 20 T cell receptor beta chains below, sequenced in a study of breast tumors, draining lymph nodes, adjacent tissues. Samples came from axillary lymph nodes draining the breast cancer. TCRdb re-called the multiplex PCR reads through MiXCR, storing one row per CDR3 protein. The repertoire has approximately 230,000 distinct CDR3 sequences, around 35% of them found once; the top ten carry 3% to 4.5%. Material for sequencing was axillary lymph node tissue. The receptors derive from a female donor with breast cancer. Some clones in this sample may be carry-over from other donors' samples.

Points on this clonotype: Possible read error: a much larger clone is one base away. This chain links TRBV2 with TRBJ2-3, with D perhaps being TRBD1 or TRBD2 (7 bases each). This CDR3 has 14 amino acids. Germline values: CDR1 SNHLY, CDR2 FYNNEI. In DNA, the CDR3 is TGTGCCAGCAGTCAGGGGGGGCTCACAGATGCGCAGTATTTT. Its protein is CASSQGGLTDAQYF.

This clonotype was recorded at least ten times. The chain recombines TRBV20-1 with TRBJ1-3; a weak D match, TRBD1 (6 bases). The CDR3 length is 12 residues. The ends were cut back, 5 bases at V and 4 bases at J, with 9 bases in the middle. The germline gives CDR1 DFQATT, CDR2 SNEGSKA (reference sequence). CDR3 nucleotides: TGCAGTGCTCCCAGGGGCGGAAACACCATATATTTT. It encodes CSAPRGGNTIYF.

Many counts were recorded for this clonotype. The V and J genes are TRBV6-5 and TRBJ2-1, with 10 bases identical to TRBD2. The V gene's germline CDR1 is MNHEY and CDR2 SVGAGI. This CDR3 is 15 amino acids long. Trimming took 6 bases from V and 2 from J; bases not matched to a gene: 4. CDR3 in amino acids: CASRSSGGPYNEQFF. The CDR3 coding sequence is TGTGCCAGCAGGTCTAGCGGGGGTCCCTACAATGAGCAGTTCTTC.

This clonotype came up once. CDR3 in DNA: TGTGCCAGCAGCCAAGCACATTCCGAGCAGTACTTC. Its translation: CASSQAHSEQYF. The chain employs TRBV14 and TRBJ2-7; D gene unclear. The CDR3 loop spans 12 amino acids. V lost 1 base and J 6 bases, leaving 7 bases between the germline ends. Per the germline V gene, CDR1 is SGHDN and CDR2 is FVKESK.

This clonotype was picked up many times. The chain combines TRBV6-1 with TRBJ2-5, with TRBD1 as a possible D gene (6 bases). In germline, CDR1 is MNHNS, CDR2 SASEGT. Trimming removed 6 bases from V and 5 bases from J, with 16 bases in between. The CDR3 is made up of 14 amino acids. CDR3 coding DNA: TGTGCCAGCAGCCAACAGGGTCAGGGGGAGACCCAGTACTTC. Protein: CASSQQGQGETQYF.

For this clonotype: With a much larger clone just one base away, this may be a read error. The gene calls are TRBV11-2 and TRBJ2-5, with 9 bases that match TRBD1. Germline assignment: CDR1 SGHAT and CDR2 FQNNGV. The CDR3 is made up of 14 amino acids. V was pared by 3 bases and J by 4 bases, with 3 bases of the junction left unmatched. The CDR3 DNA reads TGTGCCAGCAGCTTGGGACAGGGTCCAGAGACCCAGTACTTC. Translation: CASSLGQGPETQYF.

Ten or more counts support this clonotype. Sequence at one end of the junction differs from germline and may be a read error. The chain uses TRBV7-3 and TRBJ2-7; 11 positions match TRBD2. Germline CDR1 reads SGHTA; CDR2 reads FQGTGA. The CDR3 spans 15 residues. The CDR3 DNA follows: TGCGCCAGCAGCCCTGGGACTAGCGGCTCCTACGAGCAGTACTTC. This sequence encodes CASSPGTSGSYEQYF.

CDR3 bases: TGCGCCAGCAGCCTACGCAAGGCTACTGAAGCTTTCTTT. Amino acid sequence: CASSLRKATEAFF. The chain recombines TRBV4-3 with TRBJ1-1; D is unresolved. The germline V gene encodes CDR1 LGHNA and CDR2 YSLEER. The CDR3 runs to 13 residues. Trimming stripped 4 bases from V and 5 bases from J, with 11 bases between.

About this clonotype: This could be a read error, since a much larger clone is one nucleotide away. The rearrangement uses TRBV2 and TRBJ2-5; maybe TRBD1 (5 bases). CDR3 size: 15 residues. From germline, CDR1 is SNHLY and CDR2 FYNNEI. The V end lost 6 bases, the J end lost 2 bases, and 16 bases lay between the germline ends. CDR3 nucleotide sequence: TGTGCCAGCAGGTCCTGGGTCAGGACACAAGAGACCCAGTACTTC. Its translation is CASRSWVRTQETQYF.

This clonotype was seen a handful of times. This sequence joins TRBV14 and TRBJ2-1; D is unresolved. There are 14 residues in the CDR3. CDR1 is SGHDN, CDR2 FVKESK, per germline. Trimming took off 1 base at V and 0 bases at J, with 4 bases between the two ends. The CDR3 DNA follows: TGTGCCAGCAGCCAAGCCTCCTCCTACAATGAGCAGTTCTTC. This translates into CASSQASSYNEQFF.

Comment on this clonotype: A single base separates this from a much larger clone, so it may be a read error. The chain has TRBV11-3 and TRBJ2-1, with 8 bases lining up with TRBD1. After removal of 0 bases from V and 5 bases from J, the junction contained 3 bases not matched to a gene. CDR1 and CDR2 (germline): SGHNT, YENEEA. The CDR3 has 15 residues. This CDR3 reads CASSLDGTGDNEQFF. The CDR3 nucleotides read TGTGCCAGCAGCTTAGACGGGACAGGCGACAATGAGCAGTTCTTC.

This clonotype was observed at least ten times. The V gene is TRBV9, the J gene TRBJ2-7, with D perhaps matching TRBD1 or TRBD2 (5 bases each). The CDR3 totals 15 residues. Germline CDR1 reads SGDLS; CDR2 reads YYNGEE. Trimming removed 0 bases at V and 3 bases at J, with 13 bases between. CDR3 in DNA: TGTGCCAGCAGCGTAGAAACGGGGCGACACTACGAGCAGTACTTC. It is translated as CASSVETGRHYEQYF. The full variable domain, its missing parts supplied by reference TRBV9 and TRBJ2-7, is DSGVTQTPKHLITATGQRVTLRCSPRSGDLSVYWYQQSLDQGLQFLIQYYNGEERAKGNILERFSAQQFPDLHSELNLSSLELGDSALYFCASSVETGRHYEQYFGPGTRLTVT.

This clonotype was counted ten times or more. This chain's CDR3 is CASSLTWTGAQNTGELFF. For the CDR3, the DNA is TGTGCCAGCAGCTTAACTTGGACAGGGGCACAGAACACCGGGGAGCTGTTTTTT. The rearrangement links TRBV7-3 to TRBJ2-2, with 9 nucleotides matching TRBD1. With V trimmed by 0 bases and J by 1 base, 6 bases remained unmatched. The germline gives CDR1 SGHTA, CDR2 FQGTGA. The CDR3 spans 18 residues.

This clonotype was picked up many times. This chain joins TRBV5-1 and TRBJ1-6, with D unresolved. V was shortened by 0 bases and J by 0 bases, with 7 bases between the two germline ends. The CDR3 contains 16 residues. Germline CDR1 is SGHRS and CDR2 is YFSETQ. The CDR3 coding sequence is TGCGCCAGCAGCTTGGCCGCGAGCTCCTATAATTCACCCCTCCACTTT. Amino acid sequence: CASSLAASSYNSPLHF.

This clonotype was seen many times. This chain uses TRBV11-2 with TRBJ1-2, with D unresolved. This CDR3 contains 11 residues. V was cut by 7 bases and J by 7 bases, with 10 bases left in between. Germline lookup yields CDR1 SGHAT and CDR2 FQNNGV. The CDR3 DNA sequence: TGTGCCAGCAAAAGCTTGGGTGGCTACACCTTC. This sequence encodes CASKSLGGYTF.

The rearrangement links TRBV10-3 to TRBJ2-7; 11 nucleotides align to TRBD1. CDR1 ENHRY and CDR2 SYGVKD come from the germline V gene. The CDR3 extends over 21 amino acids. V was clipped by 10 bases and J by 3 bases; unmatched bases: 29. This CDR3 reads CATGQGAPGHWHRDDNYEQYF. The CDR3 DNA follows: TGTGCCACTGGACAGGGGGCCCCGGGGCACTGGCACAGAGATGACAACTACGAGCAGTACTTC.

This clonotype was seen a handful of times. The J gene is TRBJ1-6, the V gene TRBV7-2; TRBD1 is a possible D gene (5 bases). Trimming shortened V by 2 bases and J by 14 bases, and 10 bases separated the two germline ends. Looked up from germline, CDR1 is SGHTA and CDR2 is FQGNSA. This CDR3 has 12 amino acids. CDR3 DNA: TGTGCCAGCAGCTTAACGGGGGTTACCCTCCACTTT. Residues: CASSLTGVTLHF.

This clonotype has ten or more counts. This rearrangement joins TRBV20-1 to TRBJ2-1; D tentatively reads TRBD1 or TRBD2 (5 bases each). CDR3 size: 15 residues. Germline V lookup: CDR1 DFQATT, CDR2 SNEGSKA (reference sequence). With 3 bases removed from V and 7 bases from J, the gap between germline ends came to 19 bases. The chain's CDR3 is CSASYRSGRGNEQFF. The CDR3 bases are TGCAGTGCTAGCTATCGGTCGGGAAGGGGTAATGAGCAGTTCTTC.

The V and J genes are TRBV12-3 or TRBV12-4 and TRBJ2-5; perhaps TRBD2 as D (6 bases). V shed 1 base and J shed 9 bases, with 15 bases lying between them. CDR3 size: 14 residues. CDR3 nucleotide sequence: TGTGCCAGCAGTTTAGTGGCGGGAAATCAGCCCCAGTACTTC. This sequence encodes CASSLVAGNQPQYF.

There are a few counts of this clonotype. This chain links TRBV25-1 with TRBJ1-5; D might be TRBD1 (6 bases). CDR1 MGHDK and CDR2 SYGVNS come from the germline V gene. CDR3 length: 13 residues. Trimming stripped 10 bases from V and 9 bases from J, with 19 bases between. The CDR3 loop reads CAIKLQGLVPQHF. CDR3 DNA sequence: TGTGCCATCAAACTTCAGGGGTTAGTGCCCCAGCATTTT. The full variable domain, in which reference TRBV25-1 and TRBJ1-5 provide the parts outside the CDR3, is EADIYQTPRYLVIGTGKKITLECSQTMGHDKMYWYQQDPGMELHLIHYSYGVNSTEKGDLSSESTVSRIRTEHFPLTLESARPSHTSQYLCAIKLQGLVPQHFGDGTRLSIL.